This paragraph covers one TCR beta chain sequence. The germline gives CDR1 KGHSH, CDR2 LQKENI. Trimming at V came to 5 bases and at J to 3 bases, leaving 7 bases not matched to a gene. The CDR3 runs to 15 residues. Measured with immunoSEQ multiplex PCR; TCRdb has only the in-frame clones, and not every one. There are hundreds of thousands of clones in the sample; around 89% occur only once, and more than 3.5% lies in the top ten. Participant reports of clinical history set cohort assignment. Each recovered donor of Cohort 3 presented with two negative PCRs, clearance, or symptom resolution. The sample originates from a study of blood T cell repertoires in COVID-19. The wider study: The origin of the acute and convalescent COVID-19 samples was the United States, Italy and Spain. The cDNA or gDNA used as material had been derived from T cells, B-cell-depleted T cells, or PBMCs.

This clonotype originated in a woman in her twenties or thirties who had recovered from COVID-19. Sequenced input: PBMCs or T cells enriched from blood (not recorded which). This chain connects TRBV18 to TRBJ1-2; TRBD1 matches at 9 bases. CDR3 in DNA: TGTGCCAGCTCAGTCACAGGGGGCGGACACTATGGCTACACCTTC. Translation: CASSVTGGGHYGYTF.